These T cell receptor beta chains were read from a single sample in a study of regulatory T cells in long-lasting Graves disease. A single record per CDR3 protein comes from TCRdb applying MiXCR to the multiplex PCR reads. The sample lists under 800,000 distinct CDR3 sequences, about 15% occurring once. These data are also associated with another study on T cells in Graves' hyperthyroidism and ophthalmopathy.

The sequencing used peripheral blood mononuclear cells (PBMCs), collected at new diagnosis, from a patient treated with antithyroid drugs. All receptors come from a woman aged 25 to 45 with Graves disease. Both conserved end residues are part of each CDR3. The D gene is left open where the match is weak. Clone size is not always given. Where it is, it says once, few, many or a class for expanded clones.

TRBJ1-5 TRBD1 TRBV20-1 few TGCAGCACGGGACAGGCCAATCAGCCCCAGCATTTT CSTGQANQPQHF
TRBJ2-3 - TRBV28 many TGTGCCAGCAGTTTGATGGCAGTAGATACGCAGTATTTT CASSLMAVDTQYF
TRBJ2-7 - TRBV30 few TGTGCCTCCAAGGGGGGGAGTCGGTACGAGCAGTACTTC CASKGGSRYEQYF
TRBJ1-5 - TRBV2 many TGTGCCAGCAGCCTTGAAATTAAGCCCCAGCATTTT CASSLEIKPQHF
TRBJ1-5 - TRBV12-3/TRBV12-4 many TGTGCCAGCAGTGACGGGAGCAATCAGCCCCAGCATTTT CASSDGSNQPQHF
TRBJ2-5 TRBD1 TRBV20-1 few TGCAGTGCTGTTTATCACAGGGGGCAGGAGACCCAGTACTTC CSAVYHRGQETQYF
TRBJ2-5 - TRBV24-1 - TGTGCCACCCCACAGGGGGGGGAGACCCAGTACTTC CATPQGGETQYF
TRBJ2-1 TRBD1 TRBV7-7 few TGTGCTAGCAGCGCCGGACAGGGCAATGAGCAGTCCTTC CASSAGQGNEQSF
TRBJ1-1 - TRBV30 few TGTGCCTGGAGTGCCCGGACCAGCTGGGTGAGGAACACTGAAGCTTTCTTT CAWSARTSWVRNTEAFF
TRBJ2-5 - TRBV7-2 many TGTGCCAGCAGCCCGGGCCGTCTCCAAGAGACCCAGTACTTC CASSPGRLQETQYF
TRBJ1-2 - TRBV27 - TGTGCCAGCAGTTTATTAGGGCGACCCGCTAACTATGGCTACACCTTC CASSLLGRPANYGYTF
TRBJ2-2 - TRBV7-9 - TGTGCCAGCAGCTTGGGACGGGAACGGAACGGGGAGCTGTTTTTT CASSLGRERNGELFF
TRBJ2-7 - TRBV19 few TGTGCCAGTAGTATAGACCTAGACGGCTCCTACGAGCAGTACTTC CASSIDLDGSYEQYF
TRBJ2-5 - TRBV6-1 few TGTGCCAGCATGTACCGTGGAGGGGAAGAGACCCAGTACTTC CASMYRGGEETQYF
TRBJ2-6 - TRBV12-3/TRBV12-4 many TGTGCCAGCAGCCCCCAGGGAGGTGGGGCCAACGTCCTGACTTTC CASSPQGGGANVLTF
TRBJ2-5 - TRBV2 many TGTGCCAGCAGTCGGCGTCAGGGACGTGTTGTAGAGACCCAGTACTTC CASSRRQGRVVETQYF
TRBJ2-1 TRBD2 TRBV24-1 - TGTGCCGCCAGTGATCCCAAGGCTAGCGGGATAGGGCAGTTCTTC CAASDPKASGIGQFF